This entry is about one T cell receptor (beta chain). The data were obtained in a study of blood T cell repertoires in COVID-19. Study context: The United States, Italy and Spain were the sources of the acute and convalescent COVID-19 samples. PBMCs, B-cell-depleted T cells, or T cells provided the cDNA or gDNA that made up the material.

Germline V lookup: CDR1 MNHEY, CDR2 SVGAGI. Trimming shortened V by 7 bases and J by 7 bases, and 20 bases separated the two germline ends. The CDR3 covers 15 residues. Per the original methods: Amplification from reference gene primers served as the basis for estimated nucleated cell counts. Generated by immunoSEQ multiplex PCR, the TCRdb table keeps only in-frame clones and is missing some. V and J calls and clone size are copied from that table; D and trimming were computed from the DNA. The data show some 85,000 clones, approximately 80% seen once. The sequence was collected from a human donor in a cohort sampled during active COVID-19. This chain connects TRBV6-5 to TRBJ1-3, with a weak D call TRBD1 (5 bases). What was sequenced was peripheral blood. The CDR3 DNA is TGTGCCAGCACCCCCAGGCAGGGCGGTGGGAACACCATATATTTT. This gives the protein CASTPRQGGGNTIYF.